Listed below are T cell receptor beta chains from one sample, sequenced in a study of blood T cell repertoires in COVID-19. Sequencing was performed with immunoSEQ multiplex PCR; in TCRdb, only in-frame clones are kept and a portion is missing. Counted here are over 50,000 clones, roughly 80% occurring once; the ten biggest clones make up 5% to 6.5%. Sample: peripheral blood. The source of these receptors is a man between 65 and 85 years old with acute or convalescent COVID-19. CDR3s include the opening cysteine and the closing phenylalanine or tryptophan. The D gene is left open where the match is weak. Only some rows state a clone size, as once, few, many or a class for expanded clones.

>16|-|TRBJ2-5|-|TRBV7-2
CASSPPGAGPRWTQYF
TGTGCCAGCAGCCCACCCGGGGCGGGGCCCCGTTGGACCCAGTACTTC
>13|-|TRBJ2-7|-|TRBV28
CASSRGGRYEQYF
TGTGCCAGCAGTAGGGGGGGGCGGTACGAGCAGTACTTC
>14|few|TRBJ1-6|-|TRBV7-9
CASSFTGTNPPLHF
TGTGCCAGCAGCTTCACAGGGACGAATCCCCCCCTCCACTTT
>15|-|TRBJ2-3|-|TRBV7-2
CASSVVVGGGGTQYF
TGTGCCAGCAGCGTGGTCGTTGGGGGCGGCGGTACGCAGTATTTT
>16|few|TRBJ2-1|TRBD1|TRBV11-2
CASSSGGSITYNEQFF
TGTGCCAGCAGCTCAGGGGGCTCGATCACCTACAATGAGCAGTTCTTC
>14|-|TRBJ2-5|-|TRBV5-1
CASRPGLGQETQYF
TGCGCCAGCAGGCCCGGACTGGGCCAAGAGACCCAGTACTTC
>16|-|TRBJ2-7|TRBD1|TRBV14
CASSLMATGASYEQYF
TGTGCCAGCAGCCTTATGGCGACAGGGGCAAGCTACGAGCAGTACTTC
>16|-|TRBJ2-7|-|TRBV9
CASSPQPADGLYEQYF
TGTGCCAGCAGCCCCCAACCAGCGGACGGGTTGTACGAGCAGTACTTC
>12|-|TRBJ2-3|-|TRBV6-6
CASSLSTDTQYF
TGTGCCAGCAGCCTCAGCACAGATACGCAGTATTTT
>17|-|TRBJ1-6|-|TRBV6-1
CASSERLPGLYNSPLHF
TGTGCCAGCAGTGAACGACTACCGGGCCTTTATAATTCACCCCTCCACTTT
>17|-|TRBJ2-7|-|TRBV5-1
CASSLAGAGAQPYEQYF
TGCGCCAGCAGCTTGGCCGGGGCGGGGGCCCAACCCTACGAGCAGTACTTC
>15|-|TRBJ1-6|-|TRBV2
CASSSSTRNNSPLHF
TGTGCCAGCAGTTCGAGTACTAGGAATAATTCACCCCTCCACTTT
>14|few|TRBJ1-3|-|TRBV2
CASVRDLAGNTIYF
TGTGCCAGCGTGAGAGATCTTGCTGGAAACACCATATATTTT
>15|-|TRBJ2-7|-|TRBV2
CASSENPRRANEQYF
TGTGCCAGCAGTGAAAACCCTCGCAGGGCCAACGAGCAGTACTTC
>13|-|TRBJ1-2|TRBD1|TRBV29-1
CSVEQGGGYGYTF
TGCAGCGTTGAACAGGGGGGAGGCTATGGCTACACCTTC
>16|once|TRBJ2-5|TRBD1|TRBV5-4
CASSRPGQEWGETQYF
TGTGCCAGCAGCCGTCCGGGACAGGAGTGGGGGGAGACCCAGTACTTC
>16|-|TRBJ2-6|-|TRBV4-2
CASSPTAGSGANVLTF
TGTGCCAGCAGCCCGACCGCAGGTTCTGGGGCCAACGTCCTGACTTTC
>13|few|TRBJ2-2|-|TRBV3-1/TRBV3-2
CASSRTRTGELFF
TGTGCCAGCAGCCGTACCCGGACCGGGGAGCTGTTTTTT
>12|-|TRBJ2-3|-|TRBV7-2
CASSPGPYTQYF
TGTGCCAGCAGCCCGGGTCCGTATACGCAGTATTTT
>15|-|TRBJ1-4|-|TRBV7-9
CASSLMKGGNEKLFF
TGTGCCAGCAGCTTAATGAAGGGGGGGAATGAAAAACTGTTTTTT
>18|-|TRBJ1-4|-|TRBV7-9
CASSLYEVLGATNEKLFF
TGTGCCAGCAGCTTATATGAGGTTCTGGGAGCAACTAATGAAAAACTGTTTTTT
>14|few|TRBJ1-2|TRBD1|TRBV6-1
CASSEGGTGVGYTF
TGTGCCAGCAGTGAAGGAGGGACAGGGGTTGGCTACACCTTC
>15|few|TRBJ2-1|-|TRBV6-1
CASSELGSAYNEQFF
TGTGCCAGCAGTGAACTGGGCAGTGCCTACAATGAGCAGTTCTTC
>13|-|TRBJ2-5|-|TRBV3-1/TRBV3-2
CASTPGIRETQYF
TGTGCCAGCACCCCGGGGATCCGAGAGACCCAGTACTTC
>14|once|TRBJ2-5|-|TRBV7-2
CASSRRGYQETQYF
TGTGCCAGCAGCCGGCGGGGCTACCAAGAGACCCAGTACTTC
>16|-|TRBJ2-1|TRBD2|TRBV19
CASSIQLAGGYNEQFF
TGTGCCAGTAGTATACAACTAGCGGGGGGGTACAATGAGCAGTTCTTC